This T cell receptor beta chain was obtained from a study of esophageal squamous cell carcinoma under preoperative chemotherapy. Across the study: Both tumor-infiltrating lymphocytes and peripheral blood T cells were profiled.

Time point indicated: after preoperative PTX-NDP chemotherapy. TCRdb re-called the PCR reads through MiXCR, storing one row per CDR3 protein. The sample records 15,000 to 20,000 distinct CDR3 sequences, roughly 50% being singletons. The CDR3 runs to 17 residues. Trimming left V 3 bases short and J 7 bases short, with 23 bases between. As concerns this clonotype: What it binds is unknown.

Overall study results and limits: Paclitaxel-nedaplatin therapy caused immediate, substantial clonotype frequency changes. Peripheral T cells migrating into the tumor appeared to partly supply post-treatment tumor-infiltrating lymphocytes.

V is TRBV12-3 or TRBV12-4 and J is TRBJ2-3; D gene unclear. The TCR was taken from a human donor with esophageal squamous cell carcinoma. The donor label of this sample is uncertain. This sample was taken from a patient given preoperative chemotherapy. The CDR3 sequence is CASSFASVSWAANTQYF. CDR3 bases: TGTGCCAGCAGTTTTGCCTCGGTCTCGTGGGCCGCAAATACGCAGTATTTT.